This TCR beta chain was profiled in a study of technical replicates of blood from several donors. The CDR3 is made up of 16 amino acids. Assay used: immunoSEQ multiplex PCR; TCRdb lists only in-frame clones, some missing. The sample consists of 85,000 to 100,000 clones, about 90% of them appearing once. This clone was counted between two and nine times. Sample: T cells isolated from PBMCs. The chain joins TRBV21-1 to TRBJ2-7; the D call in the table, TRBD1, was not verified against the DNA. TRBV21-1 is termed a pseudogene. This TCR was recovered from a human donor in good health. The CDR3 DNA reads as TGTGCCAGCAGCCACGAAGCCCAGGGGTGCGCCTACGAGCAGTACTTC. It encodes CASSHEAQGCAYEQYF.